This entry lists 8 T cell receptor beta chains sequenced from one sample in a study of cytomegalovirus exposure and HLA in healthy donors. Use of 60 Vbeta and 13 Jbeta primers characterized the PCR. The protocol was immunoSEQ multiplex PCR, while the TCRdb copy is restricted to in-frame clones and leaves out a portion. The sample has approximately 110,000 clones. Sequenced: PBMCs. The receptors were sampled from a man younger than 35 in good health and CMV-seronegative.

The chain recombines TRBV27 with TRBJ2-7; 7 bases are shared with TRBD2. Germline-derived CDR1 and CDR2 are MNHEY and SMNVEV (reference sequence). This CDR3 has 15 amino acids. V shed 5 bases and J 5 bases; nucleotides not matched to a gene: 12. The CDR3 protein is CASSPFGGGHNEQYF. Here the CDR3 DNA reads TGTGCCAGCAGTCCCTTCGGGGGAGGGCACAACGAGCAGTACTTC.

The J gene is TRBJ1-5, the V gene TRBV6-1; a weak D match, TRBD1 (6 bases). The CDR3 sequence is 14 residues long. V lost 0 bases, J lost 7 bases, and 10 bases lay in between. Per the germline V gene, CDR1 is MNHNS and CDR2 is SASEGT. CDR3: CASSEAPGAQPQHF. The CDR3 nucleotides read TGTGCCAGCAGTGAAGCTCCAGGGGCGCAGCCCCAGCATTTT.

J is TRBJ1-2 and V is TRBV6-5; D might be TRBD1 (5 bases). Germline V lookup: CDR1 MNHEY, CDR2 SVGAGI. There are 15 residues in the CDR3. Trimming stripped 3 bases from V and 4 bases from J, with 15 bases between. CDR3 amino acids: CASSYHSGNIYGYTF. CDR3 nucleotide sequence: TGTGCCAGCAGTTATCACTCAGGGAACATCTATGGCTACACCTTC.

J is TRBJ2-7 and V is TRBV13; TRBD1 matches 8 bases. The germline gives CDR1 PRHDT, CDR2 FYEKMQ (reference sequence). V dropped 4 bases and J dropped 9; count of bases not matched to a gene: 14. This CDR3 has 15 amino acids. The CDR3 DNA follows: TGTGCCAGCAGCTCCAGACAGGGGCCATCCTGGGGGCAGTACTTC. Amino acid sequence: CASSSRQGPSWGQYF.

This rearrangement joins TRBV27 to TRBJ1-2; the match to TRBD1 covers 10 bases. Germline lookup yields CDR1 MNHEY and CDR2 SMNVEV (reference sequence). V shed 3 bases, J shed 8 bases, and the junction held 3 bases outside the gene matches. CDR3 size: 13 residues. CDR3 coding DNA: TGTGCCAGCAGTTTGGGGACAGGGGAAGGCTACACCTTC. Its protein is CASSLGTGEGYTF.

As DNA, the CDR3 is TGTGCCAGCAGCTCAGGGCCTGATAATGGGGATACGCAGTATTTT. Its protein product is CASSSGPDNGDTQYF. J is TRBJ2-3 and V is TRBV7-8; maybe TRBD1 (5 bases). The CDR3 consists of 15 residues. Germline V lookup: CDR1 SGHVS, CDR2 FQNEAQ. Trimming stripped 4 bases from V and 6 bases from J, with 17 bases between.

V is TRBV27 and J is TRBJ2-5, with TRBD1 as a possible D gene (5 bases). There are 15 residues in the CDR3. Germline loops: CDR1 MNHEY, CDR2 SMNVEV (reference sequence). The germline V and J ends were trimmed by 6 bases and 2 bases, with 16 bases remaining between them. This CDR3 reads CASRPYRSAQETQYF. Here the CDR3 DNA reads TGTGCCAGCAGACCCTACAGGAGCGCTCAAGAGACCCAGTACTTC.

The CDR3, as DNA: TGTGCCAGCAGCTTAGTCGGCGGATCCACAGATACGCAGTATTTT. It codes for CASSLVGGSTDTQYF. This chain links TRBV11-2 with TRBJ2-3; D is unresolved. CDR1 is SGHAT and CDR2 is FQNNGV in the germline V gene. Trimming removed 1 base from V and 2 bases from J, with 10 bases in between. This CDR3 contains 15 residues.